This TCR beta chain was obtained from a study of cytomegalovirus exposure and HLA in healthy donors. Study-level background: An earlier analysis identified 100 million to 130 million unique TCR beta sequences in approximately 190 million T cells.

Regarding the study as a whole: The study recorded some 160 TCR beta chains that were cytomegalovirus-associated. Later, TCR association rates were found to vary by HLA locus, highest for DRB1 and lowest for HLA-C. Among CMV-associated TCR beta chains, most appeared HLA-restricted in a later analysis.

V shed 5 bases and J 1 base; nucleotides not matched to a gene: 8. Germline V CDR1 and CDR2: SEHNR, FQNEAQ (reference sequence). This CDR3 is 16 amino acids long. A remark on this clone: The antigen remains undetermined.

The PCR had 60 Vbeta and 13 Jbeta primers. Generated by immunoSEQ multiplex PCR, the TCRdb table keeps only in-frame clones and is missing some. The sample has 110,000 to 150,000 clones, around 67% seen once. The specimen sequenced was PBMCs. This chain joins TRBV7-9 and TRBJ1-1, with TRBD1 matching 9 bases. This TCR was sampled from a man between 18 and 29 years old in good health and CMV-seropositive. DNA for the CDR3: TGTGCCAGCAGCCGGGACAGGGTAGATCGGAACACTGAAGCTTTCTTT. The encoded protein is CASSRDRVDRNTEAFF.